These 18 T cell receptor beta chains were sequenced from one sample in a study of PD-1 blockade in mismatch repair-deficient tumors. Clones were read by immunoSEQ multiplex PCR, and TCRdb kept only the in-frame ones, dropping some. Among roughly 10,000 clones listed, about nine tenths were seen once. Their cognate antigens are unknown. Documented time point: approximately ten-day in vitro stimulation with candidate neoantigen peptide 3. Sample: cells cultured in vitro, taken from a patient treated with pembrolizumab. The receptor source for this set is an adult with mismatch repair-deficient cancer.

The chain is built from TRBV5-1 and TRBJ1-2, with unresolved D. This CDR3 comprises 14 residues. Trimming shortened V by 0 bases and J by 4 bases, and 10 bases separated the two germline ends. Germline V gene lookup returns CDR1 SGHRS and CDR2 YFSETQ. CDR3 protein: CASSLEGTSYGYTF. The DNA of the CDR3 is TGCGCCAGCAGCTTGGAAGGTACATCCTATGGCTACACCTTC.

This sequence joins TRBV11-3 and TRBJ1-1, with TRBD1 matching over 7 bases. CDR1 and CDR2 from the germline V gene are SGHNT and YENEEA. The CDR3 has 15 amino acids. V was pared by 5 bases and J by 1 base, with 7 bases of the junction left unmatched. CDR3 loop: CASSRGGPKNTEAFF. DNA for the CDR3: TGTGCCAGCAGCAGAGGGGGCCCCAAGAACACTGAAGCTTTCTTT.

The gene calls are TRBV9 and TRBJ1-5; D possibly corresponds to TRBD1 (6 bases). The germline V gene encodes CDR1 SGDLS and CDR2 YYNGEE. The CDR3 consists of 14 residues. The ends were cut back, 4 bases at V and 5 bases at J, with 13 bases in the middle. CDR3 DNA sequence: TGTGCCAGCAGCCCCCGGGACACCCATCAGCCCCAGCATTTT. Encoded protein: CASSPRDTHQPQHF.

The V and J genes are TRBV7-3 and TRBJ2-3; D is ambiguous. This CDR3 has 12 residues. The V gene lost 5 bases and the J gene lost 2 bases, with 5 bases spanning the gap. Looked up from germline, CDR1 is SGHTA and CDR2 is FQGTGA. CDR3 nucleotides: TGTGCCAGCAGCAAGAACACAGATACGCAGTATTTT. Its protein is CASSKNTDTQYF.

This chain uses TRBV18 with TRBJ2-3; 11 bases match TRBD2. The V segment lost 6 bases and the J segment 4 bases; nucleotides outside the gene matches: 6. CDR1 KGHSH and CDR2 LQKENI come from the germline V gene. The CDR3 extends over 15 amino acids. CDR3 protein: CASSHLAGGSDTQYF. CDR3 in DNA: TGTGCCAGCTCGCATCTAGCGGGAGGATCAGATACGCAGTATTTT.

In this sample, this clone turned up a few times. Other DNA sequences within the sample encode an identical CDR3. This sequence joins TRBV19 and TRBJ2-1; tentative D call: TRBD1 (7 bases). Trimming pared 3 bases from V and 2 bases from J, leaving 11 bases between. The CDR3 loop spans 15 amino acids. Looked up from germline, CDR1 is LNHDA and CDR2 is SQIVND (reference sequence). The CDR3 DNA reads TGTGCCAGTAGTATTTCAGGGGGGCCCTACAATGAGCAGTTCTTC. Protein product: CASSISGGPYNEQFF.

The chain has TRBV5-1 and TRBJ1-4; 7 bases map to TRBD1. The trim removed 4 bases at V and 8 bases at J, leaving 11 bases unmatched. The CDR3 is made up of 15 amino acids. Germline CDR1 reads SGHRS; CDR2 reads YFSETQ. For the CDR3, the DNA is TGCGCCAGCAGCGGGGAGGGGGCCCTCGGGGAAAAACTGTTTTTT. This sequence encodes CASSGEGALGEKLFF.

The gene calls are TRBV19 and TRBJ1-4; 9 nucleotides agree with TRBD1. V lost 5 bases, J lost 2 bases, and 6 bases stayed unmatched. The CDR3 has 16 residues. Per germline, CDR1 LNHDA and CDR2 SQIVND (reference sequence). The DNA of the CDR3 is TGTGCCAGTAGTCCCGGGACAGGGACGACTAATGAAAAACTGTTTTTT. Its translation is CASSPGTGTTNEKLFF.

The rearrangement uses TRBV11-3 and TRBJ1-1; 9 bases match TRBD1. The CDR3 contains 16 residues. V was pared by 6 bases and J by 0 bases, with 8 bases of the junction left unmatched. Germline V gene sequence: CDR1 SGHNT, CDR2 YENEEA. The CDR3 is CASRKGTGLMNTEAFF. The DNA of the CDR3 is TGTGCCAGCAGGAAGGGGACAGGGTTAATGAACACTGAAGCTTTCTTT.

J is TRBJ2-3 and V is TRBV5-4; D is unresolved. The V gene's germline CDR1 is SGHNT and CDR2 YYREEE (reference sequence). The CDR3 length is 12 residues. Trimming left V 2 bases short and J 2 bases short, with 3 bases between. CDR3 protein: CASSFPTDTQYF. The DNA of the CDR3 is TGTGCCAGCAGCTTCCCCACAGATACGCAGTATTTT.

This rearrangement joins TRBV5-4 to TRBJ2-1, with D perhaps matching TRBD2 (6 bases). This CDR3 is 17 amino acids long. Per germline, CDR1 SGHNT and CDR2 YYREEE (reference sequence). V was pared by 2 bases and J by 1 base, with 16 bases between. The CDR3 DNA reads TGTGCCAGCAGCTTACTTCGTCGAGCGGGTTCCTACAATGAGCAGTTCTTC. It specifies CASSLLRRAGSYNEQFF.

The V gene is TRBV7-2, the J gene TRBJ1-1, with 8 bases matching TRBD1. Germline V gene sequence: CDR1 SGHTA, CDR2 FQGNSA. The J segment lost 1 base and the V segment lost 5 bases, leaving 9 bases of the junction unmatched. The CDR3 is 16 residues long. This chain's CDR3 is CASSTQGGGQNTEAFF. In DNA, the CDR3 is TGTGCCAGCAGCACACAGGGGGGAGGCCAGAACACTGAAGCTTTCTTT.

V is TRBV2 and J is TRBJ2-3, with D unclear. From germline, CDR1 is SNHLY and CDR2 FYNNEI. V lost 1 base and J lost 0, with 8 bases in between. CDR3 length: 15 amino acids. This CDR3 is CASSEVGSSTDTQYF. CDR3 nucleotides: TGTGCCAGCAGTGAAGTCGGATCGAGCACAGATACGCAGTATTTT.

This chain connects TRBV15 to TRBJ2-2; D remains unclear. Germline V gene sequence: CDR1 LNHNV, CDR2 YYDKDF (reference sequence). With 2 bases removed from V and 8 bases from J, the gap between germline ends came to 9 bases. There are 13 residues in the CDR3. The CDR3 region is CATSRRSGGELFF. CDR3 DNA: TGTGCCACCAGCAGAAGGTCCGGGGGGGAGCTGTTTTTT.

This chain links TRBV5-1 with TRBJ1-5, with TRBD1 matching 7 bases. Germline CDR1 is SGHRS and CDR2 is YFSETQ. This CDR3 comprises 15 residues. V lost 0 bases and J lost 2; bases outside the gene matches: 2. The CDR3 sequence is CASSLAGGGNQPQHF. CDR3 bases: TGCGCCAGCAGCTTGGCAGGGGGAGGCAATCAGCCCCAGCATTTT.

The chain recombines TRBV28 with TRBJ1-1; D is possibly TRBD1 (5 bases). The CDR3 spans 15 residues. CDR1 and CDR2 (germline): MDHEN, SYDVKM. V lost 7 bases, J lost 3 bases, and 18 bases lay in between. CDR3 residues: CASTTTGEGDTEAFF. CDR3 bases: TGTGCCAGCACAACTACAGGAGAAGGAGACACTGAAGCTTTCTTT. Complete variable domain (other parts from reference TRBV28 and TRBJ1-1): DVKVTQSSRYLVKRTGEKVFLECVQDMDHENMFWYRQDPGLGLRLIYFSYDVKMKEKGDIPEGYSVSREKKERFSLILESASTNQTSMYLCASTTTGEGDTEAFFGQGTRLTVV.

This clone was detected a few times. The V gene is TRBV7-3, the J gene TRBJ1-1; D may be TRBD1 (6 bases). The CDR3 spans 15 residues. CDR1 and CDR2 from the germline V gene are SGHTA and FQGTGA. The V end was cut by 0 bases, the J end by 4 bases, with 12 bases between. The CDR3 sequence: CASSLTQGIGTEAFF. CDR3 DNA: TGTGCCAGCAGCTTAACACAGGGCATCGGCACTGAAGCTTTCTTT.

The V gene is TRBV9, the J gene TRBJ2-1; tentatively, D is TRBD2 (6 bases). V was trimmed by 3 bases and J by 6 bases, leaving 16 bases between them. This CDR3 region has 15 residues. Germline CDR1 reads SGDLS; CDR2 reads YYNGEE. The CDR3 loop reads CASSGLARDLNEQFF. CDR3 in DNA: TGTGCCAGCAGCGGCCTAGCGAGGGACCTCAATGAGCAGTTCTTC. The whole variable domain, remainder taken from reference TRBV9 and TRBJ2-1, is DSGVTQTPKHLITATGQRVTLRCSPRSGDLSVYWYQQSLDQGLQFLIQYYNGEERAKGNILERFSAQQFPDLHSELNLSSLELGDSALYFCASSGLARDLNEQFFGPGTRLTVL.